The TCR beta chain described here comes from a study of T cell responses to AZD1222 COVID-19 vaccine. Germline CDR1 and CDR2: LGHDT and YNNKEL (reference sequence). V was shortened by 6 bases and J by 0 bases, with 16 bases between the two germline ends. There are 16 residues in the CDR3. The assay was immunoSEQ multiplex PCR, and TCRdb's table has in-frame clones only and misses some. Here the sample spans approximately 170,000 clones, approximately 92% being singletons. The V gene is TRBV3-1 (or the pseudogene TRBV3-2), the J gene TRBJ2-3; D might be TRBD2 (6 bases). This TCR came from an adult in good health. This specimen consisted of peripheral blood, obtained on day 0 of AZD1222 vaccination. In DNA, the CDR3 is TGTGCCAGCAGACGAGGAGGGGCACCGAGCACAGATACGCAGTATTTT. It codes for CASRRGGAPSTDTQYF.